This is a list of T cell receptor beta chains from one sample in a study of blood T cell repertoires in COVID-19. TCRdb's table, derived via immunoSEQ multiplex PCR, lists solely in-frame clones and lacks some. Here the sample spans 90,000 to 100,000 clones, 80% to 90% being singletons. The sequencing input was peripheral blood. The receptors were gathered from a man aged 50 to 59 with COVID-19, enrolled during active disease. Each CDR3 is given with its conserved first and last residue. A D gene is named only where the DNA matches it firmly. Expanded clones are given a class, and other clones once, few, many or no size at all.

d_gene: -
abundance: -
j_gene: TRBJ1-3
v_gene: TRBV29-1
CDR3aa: CSVEPQAGNTIYF
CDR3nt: TGCAGCGTTGAACCACAGGCTGGAAACACCATATATTTT

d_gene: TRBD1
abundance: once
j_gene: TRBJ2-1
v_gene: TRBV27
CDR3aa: CASSSGTARGTGEQFF
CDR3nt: TGTGCCAGCAGTTCAGGGACCGCCAGGGGGACGGGTGAGCAGTTCTTC

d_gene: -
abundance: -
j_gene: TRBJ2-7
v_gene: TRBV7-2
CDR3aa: CASSLLGASYEQYF
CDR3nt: TGTGCCAGCAGCTTATTAGGGGCCTCCTACGAGCAGTACTTC

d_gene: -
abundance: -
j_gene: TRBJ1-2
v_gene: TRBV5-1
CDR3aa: CASSGIQDSRANYGYTF
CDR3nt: TGCGCCAGCAGCGGTATCCAGGACAGCAGAGCTAACTATGGCTACACCTTC

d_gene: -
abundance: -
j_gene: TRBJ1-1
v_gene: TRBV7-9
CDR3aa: CASSLASVANTEAFF
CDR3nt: TGTGCCAGCAGCTTGGCGTCGGTAGCCAACACTGAAGCTTTCTTT

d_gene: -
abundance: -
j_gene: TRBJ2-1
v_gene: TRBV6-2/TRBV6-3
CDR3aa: CASSHPRDFSSEQFF
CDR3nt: TGTGCCAGCAGTCACCCCCGGGACTTCTCTAGTGAGCAGTTCTTC

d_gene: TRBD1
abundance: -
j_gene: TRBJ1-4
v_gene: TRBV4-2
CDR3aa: CASSQDRGQVEKLFF
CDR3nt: TGTGCCAGCAGCCAAGATCGGGGACAGGTCGAAAAACTGTTTTTT

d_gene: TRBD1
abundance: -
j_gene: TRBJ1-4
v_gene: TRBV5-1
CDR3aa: CASSLGDRVNEKLFF
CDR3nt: TGCGCCAGCAGCTTAGGGGACAGGGTCAATGAAAAACTGTTTTTT

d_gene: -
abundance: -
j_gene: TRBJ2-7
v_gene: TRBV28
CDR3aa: CASTSRGVDEQYF
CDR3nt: TGTGCCAGCACCTCCAGGGGGGTTGACGAGCAGTACTTC

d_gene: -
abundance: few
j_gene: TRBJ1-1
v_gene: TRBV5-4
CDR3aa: CASSPWKGVNTEAFF
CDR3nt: TGTGCCAGCAGCCCCTGGAAGGGGGTGAACACTGAAGCTTTCTTT

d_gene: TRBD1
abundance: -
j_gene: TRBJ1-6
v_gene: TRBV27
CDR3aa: CASSFWTGLTPLHF
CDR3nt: TGTGCCAGCAGTTTCTGGACAGGGTTAACACCCCTCCACTTT

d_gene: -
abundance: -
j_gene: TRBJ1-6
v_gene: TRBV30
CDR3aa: CAWSVIYMNSPLHF
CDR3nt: TGTGCCTGGAGTGTAATCTATATGAATTCACCCCTCCACTTT

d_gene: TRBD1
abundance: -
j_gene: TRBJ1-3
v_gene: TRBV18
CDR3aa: CASSPMGQGSGNTIYF
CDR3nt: TGTGCCAGCTCACCAATGGGACAGGGTTCTGGAAACACCATATATTTT

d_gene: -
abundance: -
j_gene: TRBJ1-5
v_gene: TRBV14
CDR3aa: CASSQEQENRRPQHF
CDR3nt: TGTGCCAGCAGCCAAGAACAGGAGAACCGGCGGCCCCAGCATTTT

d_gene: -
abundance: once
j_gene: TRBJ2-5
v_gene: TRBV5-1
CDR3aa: CASSSEGPGETQYF
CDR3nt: TGCGCCAGCAGCTCTGAGGGTCCGGGAGAGACCCAGTACTTC

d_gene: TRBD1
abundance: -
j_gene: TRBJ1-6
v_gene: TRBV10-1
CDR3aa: CASSHRGPYNSPLHF
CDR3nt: TGCGCCAGCAGCCACAGGGGGCCTTATAATTCACCCCTCCACTTT

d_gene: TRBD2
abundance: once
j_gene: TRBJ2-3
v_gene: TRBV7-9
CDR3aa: CASSQTSGSGTDTQYF
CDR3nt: TGTGCCAGCAGCCAGACTAGCGGGAGTGGCACAGATACGCAGTATTTT

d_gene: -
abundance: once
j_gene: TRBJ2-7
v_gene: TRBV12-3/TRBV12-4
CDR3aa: CAVIDNSYEQYF
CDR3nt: TGTGCCGTGATCGACAACTCCTACGAGCAGTACTTC

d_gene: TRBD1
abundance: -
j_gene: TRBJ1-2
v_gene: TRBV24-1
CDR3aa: CATSGTGGYGYTF
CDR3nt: TGTGCCACGAGTGGGACAGGGGGATATGGCTACACCTTC

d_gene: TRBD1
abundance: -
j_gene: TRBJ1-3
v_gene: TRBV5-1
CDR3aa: CASRGQLTGNTIYF
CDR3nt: TGCGCCAGCAGGGGACAGTTGACAGGAAACACCATATATTTT

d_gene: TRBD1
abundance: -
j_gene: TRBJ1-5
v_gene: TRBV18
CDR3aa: CASSPWGDRAQPQHF
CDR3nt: TGTGCCAGCTCACCATGGGGGGACAGGGCCCAGCCCCAGCATTTT

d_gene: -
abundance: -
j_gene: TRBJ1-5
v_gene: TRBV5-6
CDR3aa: CASSWSGGSQHF
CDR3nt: TGTGCCAGCAGCTGGAGCGGGGGGTCCCAGCATTTT

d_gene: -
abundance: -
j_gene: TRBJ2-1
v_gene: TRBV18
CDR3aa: CASSPWGENEQFF
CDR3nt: TGTGCCAGCTCACCATGGGGGGAAAATGAGCAGTTCTTC

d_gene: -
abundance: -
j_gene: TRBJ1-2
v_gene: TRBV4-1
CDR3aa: CASSQESSSVYTF
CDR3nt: TGCGCCAGCAGCCAAGAATCGAGTAGCGTCTACACCTTC

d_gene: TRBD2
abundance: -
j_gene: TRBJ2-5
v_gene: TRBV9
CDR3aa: CASSGSGGAAETQYF
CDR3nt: TGTGCCAGCAGCGGCAGCGGGGGGGCAGCTGAGACCCAGTACTTC

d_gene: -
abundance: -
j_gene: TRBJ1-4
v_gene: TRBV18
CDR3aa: CASSLRGEEKLFF
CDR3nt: TGTGCCAGCTCACTTCGGGGGGAAGAAAAACTGTTTTTT

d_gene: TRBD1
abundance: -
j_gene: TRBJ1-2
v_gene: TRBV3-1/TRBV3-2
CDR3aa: CASSQQGAGGYTF
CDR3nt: TGTGCCAGCAGCCAACAGGGGGCTGGTGGCTACACCTTC

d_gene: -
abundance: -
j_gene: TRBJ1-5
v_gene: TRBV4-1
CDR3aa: CASSQDEDSYSNQPQHF
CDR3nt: TGCGCCAGCAGCCAAGATGAGGACAGCTATAGCAATCAGCCCCAGCATTTT

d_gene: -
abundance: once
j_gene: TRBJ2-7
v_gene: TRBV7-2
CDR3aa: CASSPTGGIAYEQYF
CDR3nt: TGTGCCAGCAGCCCCACCGGCGGGATCGCCTACGAGCAGTACTTC

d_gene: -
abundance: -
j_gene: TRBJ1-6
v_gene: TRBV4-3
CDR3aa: CASSQANSPLHF
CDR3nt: TGCGCCAGCAGCCAGGCAAATTCACCCCTCCACTTT

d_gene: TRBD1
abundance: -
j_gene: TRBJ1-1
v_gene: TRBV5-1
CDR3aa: CASSPTTGAYTEAFF
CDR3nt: TGCGCCAGCAGCCCCACCACAGGGGCCTACACTGAAGCTTTCTTT

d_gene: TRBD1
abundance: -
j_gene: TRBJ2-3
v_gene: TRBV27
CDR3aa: CASSRDRVSDTQYF
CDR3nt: TGTGCCAGCAGTCGGGACAGGGTGTCAGATACGCAGTATTTT

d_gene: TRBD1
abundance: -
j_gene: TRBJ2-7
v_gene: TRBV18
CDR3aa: CASSPQQGAYEQYF
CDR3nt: TGTGCCAGCTCACCACAGCAGGGGGCCTACGAGCAGTACTTC

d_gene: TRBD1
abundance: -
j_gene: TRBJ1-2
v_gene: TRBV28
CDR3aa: CASSLGSGGYGYTF
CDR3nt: TGTGCCAGCAGTTTAGGGTCAGGGGGATATGGCTACACCTTC

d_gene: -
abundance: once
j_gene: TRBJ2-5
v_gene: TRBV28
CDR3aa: CASSLASGVRETQYF
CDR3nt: TGTGCCAGCAGTTTAGCCTCAGGGGTTCGAGAGACCCAGTACTTC

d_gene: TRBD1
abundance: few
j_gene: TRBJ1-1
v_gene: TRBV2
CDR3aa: CASRGDRVNTEAFF
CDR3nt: TGTGCCAGCAGGGGGGACAGGGTGAACACTGAAGCTTTCTTT

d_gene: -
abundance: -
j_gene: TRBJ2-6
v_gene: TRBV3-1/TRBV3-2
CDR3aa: CASSMAFSGANVLTF
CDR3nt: TGTGCCAGCAGTATGGCCTTCTCTGGGGCCAACGTCCTGACTTTC

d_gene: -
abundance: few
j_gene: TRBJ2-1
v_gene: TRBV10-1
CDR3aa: CASSGGGNRNEQFF
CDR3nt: TGCGCCAGCTCTGGGGGGGGCAACCGAAATGAGCAGTTCTTC

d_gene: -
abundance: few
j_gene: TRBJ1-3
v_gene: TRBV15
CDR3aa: CATSRVFREMSGNTIYF
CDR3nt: TGTGCCACCAGCAGAGTGTTCAGGGAAATGTCTGGAAACACCATATATTTT

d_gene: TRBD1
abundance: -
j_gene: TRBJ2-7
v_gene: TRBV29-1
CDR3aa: CSTRTGGGEQYF
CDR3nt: TGCAGCACCCGGACAGGGGGCGGCGAGCAGTACTTC

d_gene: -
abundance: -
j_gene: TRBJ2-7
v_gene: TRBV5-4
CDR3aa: CASSLPGTSSYEQYF
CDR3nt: TGTGCCAGCAGCTTGCCGGGGACTTCCTCCTACGAGCAGTACTTC

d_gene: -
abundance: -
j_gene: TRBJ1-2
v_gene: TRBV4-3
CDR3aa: CASSQARDLRGYTF
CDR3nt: TGCGCCAGCAGCCAGGCCAGGGACTTACGTGGCTACACCTTC

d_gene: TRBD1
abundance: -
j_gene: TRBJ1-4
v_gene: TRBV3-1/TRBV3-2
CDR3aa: CASSLRTGPIIATNEKLFF
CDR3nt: TGTGCCAGCAGCCTTAGGACAGGGCCTATAATTGCAACTAATGAAAAACTGTTTTTT

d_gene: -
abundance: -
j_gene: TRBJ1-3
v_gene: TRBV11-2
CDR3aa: CASSLDPQVRSGNTIYF
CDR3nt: TGTGCCAGCAGCTTAGATCCCCAGGTCCGCTCTGGAAACACCATATATTTT

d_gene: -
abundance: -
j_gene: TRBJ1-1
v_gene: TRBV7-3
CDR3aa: CASSLESALNTEAFF
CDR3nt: TGTGCCAGCAGCCTAGAATCGGCCCTGAACACTGAAGCTTTCTTT

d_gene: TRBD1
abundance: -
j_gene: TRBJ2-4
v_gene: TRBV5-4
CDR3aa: CASSLGQGVQIDIQYF
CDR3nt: TGTGCCAGCAGCCTGGGACAGGGGGTCCAGATAGACATTCAGTACTTC

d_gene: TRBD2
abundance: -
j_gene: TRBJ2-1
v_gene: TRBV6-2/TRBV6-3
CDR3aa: CASSSRGGEQFF
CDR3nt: TGTGCCAGCAGTTCGCGGGGGGGTGAGCAGTTCTTC

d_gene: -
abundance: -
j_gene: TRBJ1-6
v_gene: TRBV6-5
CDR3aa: CASSWEPGNSPLHF
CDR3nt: TGTGCCAGCAGTTGGGAACCGGGGAATTCACCCCTCCACTTT

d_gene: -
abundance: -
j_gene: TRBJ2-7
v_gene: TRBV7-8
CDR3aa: CASSLGGGANPYYEQYF
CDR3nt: TGTGCCAGCAGCTTAGGAGGGGGAGCAAACCCCTACTACGAGCAGTACTTC

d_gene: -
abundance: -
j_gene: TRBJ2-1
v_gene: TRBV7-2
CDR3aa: CASSLADSSSYNEQFF
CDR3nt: TGTGCCAGCAGCTTGGCGGACAGTAGCTCCTACAATGAGCAGTTCTTC